The T cell receptor beta chain under discussion was sequenced for a study of blood T cell repertoires in COVID-19. Authors' processing steps: Nucleated cell counts were estimated from reference gene primer amplification. Sequencing was performed with immunoSEQ multiplex PCR; in TCRdb, only in-frame clones are kept and a portion is missing. V, J and clone size derive from that table, while D and trimming were established from the DNA sequence. The sample lists more than 95,000 clones; 85% were seen once. The germline gives CDR1 SEHNR, CDR2 FQNEAQ (reference sequence). The CDR3 totals 15 residues. V dropped 0 bases and J dropped 6 bases, with 12 bases sitting between them.

The receptor comes from a woman aged 80 or over with COVID-19, enrolled during active disease. This chain uses TRBV7-9 with TRBJ2-1; the D gene is possibly TRBD2 (5 bases). Sequenced input: peripheral blood. The CDR3 bases are TGTGCCAGCAGCTTAGCGTCGGGGAATGCCAATGAGCAGTTCTTC. Its protein product is CASSLASGNANEQFF. Filled out from reference TRBV7-9 and TRBJ2-1, the complete variable domain reads DTGVSQNPRHKITKRGQNVTFRCDPISEHNRLYWYRQTLGQGPEFLTYFQNEAQLEKSRLLSDRFSAERPKGSFSTLEIQRTEQGDSAMYLCASSLASGNANEQFFGPGTRLTVL.